What follows describes a single T cell receptor (beta chain). Per the authors' pipeline: Amplified reference gene primers provided the basis for estimating nucleated cell counts. The method was immunoSEQ multiplex PCR; TCRdb's version includes in-frame clones alone and lacks a portion of them. For V, J and clone size, that table is used; D and trimming come from the DNA. This sample has approximately 220,000 clones; 70% to 90% occur once, and the top ten carry under 11%. The data belong to a study of blood T cell repertoires in COVID-19. CDR3 size: 14 residues. The V and J ends lost 7 bases and 4 bases, in that order; junction bases with no gene match: 10. Germline V gene data show CDR1 as SEHNR and CDR2 as FQNEAQ (reference sequence).

V usage is TRBV7-9 and J usage is TRBJ2-7; TRBD1 agrees at 7 bases. The receptor was isolated from a woman aged 80 or over with acute or convalescent COVID-19. Material: peripheral blood. CDR3 bases: TGTGCCAGCACCCCAAACAGGGGTACATACGAGCAGTACTTC. Translated: CASTPNRGTYEQYF.